Below, 27 T cell receptor beta chains from the same sample are listed, as sequenced in a study of T cell repertoires in cytomegalovirus infection. TCRdb re-analysed the reads in MiXCR, keeping a single row per CDR3 protein. The repertoire holds approximately 290,000 distinct CDR3 sequences, roughly 23% seen once, with 14% in the top ten. The sequenced sample was PBMCs. All receptors derive from a human donor in good health (CMV status not recorded). Some clones in this sample may be carry-over from other donors' samples.

The V and J genes are TRBV18 and TRBJ2-6, with 11 bases that match TRBD2. From germline, CDR1 is KGHSH and CDR2 LQKENI. Unmatched junction bases numbered 4, after V lost 3 bases and J lost 0 bases. CDR3 length: 18 residues. CDR3 residues: CASSPLAGGSSGANVLTF. CDR3 DNA sequence: TGTGCCAGCTCACCCCTAGCGGGAGGATCCTCTGGGGCCAACGTCCTGACTTTC.

A few counts support this clonotype. The V and J genes are TRBV28 and TRBJ1-1, with 7 bases that match TRBD1. CDR3 length: 12 residues. The germline CDR1 and CDR2 sequences are MDHEN and SYDVKM. The junction had 10 bases not matched to a gene; V was cut back by 8 bases and J by 10 bases. CDR3 in amino acids: CASSDRTGGAFF. The CDR3 bases are TGTGCCAGCTCGGACAGGACTGGGGGAGCTTTCTTT.

This clonotype was seen more than once but under ten times. CDR3 sequence (DNA): TGTGCCAGCACCTCTAGCGGGAGGGCCCACAATGAGCAGTTCTTC. It is translated as CASTSSGRAHNEQFF. The chain combines TRBV6-2 or TRBV6-3 with TRBJ2-1; 12 nucleotides line up with TRBD2. This CDR3 contains 15 residues. Germline CDR1 reads MNHEY; CDR2 reads SVGEGT. Losses at the gene ends were 7 bases for V and 5 bases for J; bases not matched to a gene: 6.

This clonotype was counted a few times. The rearrangement joins TRBV4-3 to TRBJ1-1, with a possible D match to TRBD1 (5 bases). CDR3 length: 19 amino acids. Trimming cost V 0 bases and J 0 bases, with 20 bases left between them. Germline loops: CDR1 LGHNA, CDR2 YSLEER. The CDR3 nucleotides read TGCGCCAGCAGCCAAGATCTAGTCGCAGAAGAGGGGATGAACACTGAAGCTTTCTTT. Translated: CASSQDLVAEEGMNTEAFF.

This clonotype was counted between two and nine times. The rearrangement uses TRBV6-2 or TRBV6-3 and TRBJ1-6; D gene uncertain. The CDR3 has 14 amino acids. The V and J ends lost 2 bases and 10 bases respectively, with 12 bases between them. Looked up from germline, CDR1 is MNHEY and CDR2 is SVGEGT. As DNA, the CDR3 is TGTGCCAGCAGTTACGGAAGCAGAGACTCACCCCTCCACTTT. Its translation is CASSYGSRDSPLHF.

This clonotype came up many times. The chain carries TRBV7-2 and TRBJ2-1, with 7 bases matching TRBD2. With 3 bases clipped from V and 10 bases from J, the junction kept 3 bases outside the gene matches. Germline values: CDR1 SGHTA, CDR2 FQGNSA. This CDR3 region has 12 residues. The CDR3 DNA follows: TGTGCCAGCAGCTTTCGGGGGGAAGAGCAGTTCTTC. It yields the protein CASSFRGEEQFF. Based on the CDR3 plus reference TRBV7-2 and TRBJ2-1, the full variable domain is GAGVSQSPSNKVTEKGKDVELRCDPISGHTALYWYRQSLGQGLEFLIYFQGNSAPDKSGLPSDRFSAERTGGSVSTLTIQRTQQEDSAVYLCASSFRGEEQFFGPGTRLTVL.

This clonotype was detected many times. The rearrangement uses TRBV28 and TRBJ1-5; TRBD1 agrees at 8 bases. After removal of 5 bases from V and 6 bases from J, the junction contained 12 bases not matched to a gene. Germline V CDR1 and CDR2: MDHEN, SYDVKM. The CDR3 loop spans 16 amino acids. As DNA, the CDR3 is TGTGCCAGCAGTATTGCAGGGGGCGGCAGGGCTCAGCCCCAGCATTTT. It is translated as CASSIAGGGRAQPQHF.

This clonotype was recorded only once. The J gene is TRBJ2-2, the V gene TRBV24-1; 8 bases match TRBD1. Unmatched junction bases numbered 5, after V lost 3 bases and J lost 6 bases. The CDR3 contains 15 residues. From germline, CDR1 is KGHDR and CDR2 SFDVKD. The DNA for the CDR3 is TGTGCCACCAGTGATCCAGACAGGGGAGCCGGGGAGCTGTTTTTT. It encodes CATSDPDRGAGELFF.

This clonotype was found a few times. The V and J genes are TRBV5-1 and TRBJ2-4; 9 bases are a match to TRBD1. CDR1 SGHRS and CDR2 YFSETQ come from the germline V gene. With V trimmed by 3 bases and J by 7 bases, 8 bases remained unmatched. The CDR3 sequence is 15 residues long. The CDR3 loop reads CASSSTGTGRNIQYF. The CDR3 bases are TGCGCCAGCAGCTCGACCGGGACAGGGCGCAACATTCAGTACTTC.

The V gene is TRBV20-1, the J gene TRBJ2-2; 7 bases are shared with TRBD2. J gave up 4 bases and V 6 bases, and 11 bases lay outside the gene matches. Germline CDR1 and CDR2: DFQATT and SNEGSKA (reference sequence). The CDR3 length is 15 residues. The CDR3 sequence: CSAPLGGSFTGELFF. The CDR3 coding sequence is TGCAGTGCCCCCCTCGGGGGGTCTTTCACCGGGGAGCTGTTTTTT.

This clonotype was seen more than once but under ten times. V and J are TRBV29-1 and TRBJ1-2; D is uncertain. The V end was cut by 5 bases, the J end by 7 bases, with 17 bases between. This CDR3 has 13 amino acids. The germline gives CDR1 SQVTM, CDR2 ANQGSEA. CDR3 sequence: CSVSSLRSSGYTF. The CDR3 nucleotides read TGCAGCGTTAGTAGCCTCCGCTCCAGTGGCTACACCTTC.

This sequence joins TRBV30 and TRBJ2-1, with 10 bases matching TRBD2. This CDR3 spans 16 amino acids. Germline V gene sequence: CDR1 GTSNPN, CDR2 SVGIG (reference sequence). Trimming took 0 bases from V and 2 from J; bases not matched to a gene: 4. CDR3 nucleotide sequence: TGTGCCTGGAGTGTACCCCTAGCGGGGGCCTACAATGAGCAGTTCTTC. Its protein is CAWSVPLAGAYNEQFF.

This clonotype was recorded at least ten times. The rearrangement links TRBV7-8 to TRBJ1-3, with 8 nucleotides matching TRBD1. The CDR3 is 14 amino acids. The germline V gene has CDR1 SGHVS and CDR2 FQNEAQ. Trimming took 5 bases from V and 4 from J; bases not matched to a gene: 4. CDR3 amino acids: CASSPRQGGNTIYF. CDR3 bases: TGTGCCAGCAGCCCTCGACAGGGGGGAAACACCATATATTTT.

The chain couples TRBV28 to TRBJ1-5; D is uncertain. Germline CDR1 and CDR2: MDHEN and SYDVKM. The CDR3 length is 12 residues. The V end was cut by 6 bases, the J end by 4 bases, with 7 bases between. The CDR3: CASRLLNQPQHF. The DNA for the CDR3 is TGTGCCAGCAGGCTGCTAAATCAGCCCCAGCATTTT.

The chain uses TRBV20-1 and TRBJ1-1, with D perhaps matching TRBD1 (6 bases). The CDR3 extends over 12 amino acids. Trimming removed 6 bases from V and 0 bases from J, with 8 bases in between. Germline V gene sequence: CDR1 DFQATT, CDR2 SNEGSKA (reference sequence). The CDR3 protein is CSAGGLNTEAFF. Written as DNA, the CDR3 is TGCAGTGCCGGGGGGCTGAACACTGAAGCTTTCTTT.

This clonotype has a count of ten or more. V is TRBV7-3 and J is TRBJ2-7; TRBD1 might be the D (6 bases). Germline CDR1 SGHTA, CDR2 FQGTGA. V was shortened by 5 bases and J by 3 bases, with 14 bases between the two germline ends. The length of the CDR3 is 14 residues. Here the CDR3 reads CASSLQGRSYEQYF. The CDR3 DNA is TGTGCCAGCAGCCTACAGGGCCGGAGCTACGAGCAGTACTTC.

The V gene is TRBV14, the J gene TRBJ2-5; the match to TRBD2 covers 8 bases. Germline V gene data show CDR1 as SGHDN and CDR2 as FVKESK. V was clipped by 4 bases and J by 0 bases; unmatched bases: 10. The length of the CDR3 is 17 residues. CDR3 sequence: CASSPWELAGYQETQYF. The CDR3 bases are TGTGCCAGCAGCCCCTGGGAGCTAGCGGGCTACCAAGAGACCCAGTACTTC.

This clonotype turned up a few times. The chain has TRBV7-8 and TRBJ2-7; D is uncertain. The CDR3 contains 14 residues. The V and J ends lost 3 bases and 1 base respectively, with 10 bases between them. Germline lookup yields CDR1 SGHVS and CDR2 FQNEAQ. CDR3 residues: CASSLGIGSYEQYF. CDR3 DNA sequence: TGTGCCAGCAGCTTGGGGATCGGGTCCTACGAGCAGTACTTC.

This clonotype turned up a few times. The chain has TRBV6-1 and TRBJ1-1; maybe TRBD1 (5 bases). Germline CDR1 MNHNS, CDR2 SASEGT. V was shortened by 8 bases and J by 1 base, with 17 bases between the two germline ends. The CDR3 consists of 15 residues. The CDR3 DNA reads TGTGCCAGCGGGAGAACGGGACTCAGGAACACTGAAGCTTTCTTT. It codes for CASGRTGLRNTEAFF.

J is TRBJ2-7 and V is TRBV6-1; D is undetermined. The CDR3 has 16 amino acids. The V and J ends lost 5 bases and 2 bases respectively, with 19 bases between them. CDR1 MNHNS and CDR2 SASEGT come from the germline V gene. In DNA form, the CDR3 reads TGTGCCAGCAGTCGGAAATCCCGGACCGAACCCTACGAGCAGTACTTC. Translated: CASSRKSRTEPYEQYF.

The J gene is TRBJ1-2, the V gene TRBV12-3 or TRBV12-4, with a weak D call TRBD1 (6 bases). CDR3 length: 13 residues. Trimming pared 6 bases from V and 4 bases from J, leaving 12 bases between. The CDR3 DNA sequence: TGTGCCAGCAGACAGGGAAGGAGCTATGGCTACACCTTC. Residues: CASRQGRSYGYTF.

This chain connects TRBV5-1 to TRBJ2-7, with D tentatively TRBD2 (5 bases). Germline CDR1 and CDR2: SGHRS and YFSETQ. The CDR3 extends over 12 amino acids. With 4 bases removed from V and 3 bases from J, the gap between germline ends came to 8 bases. The CDR3 protein is CASSGGLYEQYF. The CDR3 DNA reads as TGCGCCAGCAGCGGAGGCCTCTACGAGCAGTACTTC.

The rearrangement joins TRBV20-1 to TRBJ2-1, with 11 nucleotides matching TRBD2. Germline V gene sequence: CDR1 DFQATT, CDR2 SNEGSKA (reference sequence). The CDR3 totals 17 residues. V lost 3 bases and J lost 2; bases outside the gene matches: 9. The CDR3 is CSASDSSGGTTYNEQFF. The DNA for the CDR3 is TGCAGTGCTAGTGATTCTAGCGGGGGGACTACCTACAATGAGCAGTTCTTC.

This clonotype was seen a handful of times. CDR3 DNA sequence: TGTGCCAGCAGGTTCCCCGCTAGCGGGAAAACAGATACGCAGTATTTT. Translated: CASRFPASGKTDTQYF. The chain links TRBV6-2 or TRBV6-3 to TRBJ2-3; 9 positions match TRBD2. CDR1 and CDR2 from the germline V gene are MNHEY and SVGEGT. CDR3 length: 16 amino acids. V was clipped by 6 bases and J by 3 bases; unmatched bases: 10.

This clonotype was observed a handful of times. V usage is TRBV6-1 and J usage is TRBJ1-2; 8 bases are shared with TRBD1. The CDR3 is 14 residues long. The junction had 11 bases not matched to a gene; V was cut back by 8 bases and J by 6 bases. The germline V gene has CDR1 MNHNS and CDR2 SASEGT. Here the CDR3 reads CASGGAGGWNGYTF. The CDR3 DNA reads as TGTGCCAGCGGAGGGGCAGGGGGCTGGAATGGCTACACCTTC.

This chain uses TRBV10-3 with TRBJ2-2; TRBD2 agrees at 7 bases. This CDR3 region has 16 residues. Per germline, CDR1 ENHRY and CDR2 SYGVKD. J gave up 6 bases and V 5 bases, and 12 bases lay outside the gene matches. CDR3 bases: TGTGCCATCAGTCCACTAGCGATCGGGGCTGCCGGGGAGCTGTTTTTT. Translation gives CAISPLAIGAAGELFF.

This chain connects TRBV18 to TRBJ2-5; D not certain. This CDR3 contains 13 residues. CDR1 is KGHSH and CDR2 is LQKENI in the germline V gene. V dropped 4 bases and J dropped 0 bases, with 6 bases sitting between them. The CDR3 sequence is CASSLQYQETQYF. CDR3 in DNA: TGTGCCAGCTCACTTCAGTACCAAGAGACCCAGTACTTC.